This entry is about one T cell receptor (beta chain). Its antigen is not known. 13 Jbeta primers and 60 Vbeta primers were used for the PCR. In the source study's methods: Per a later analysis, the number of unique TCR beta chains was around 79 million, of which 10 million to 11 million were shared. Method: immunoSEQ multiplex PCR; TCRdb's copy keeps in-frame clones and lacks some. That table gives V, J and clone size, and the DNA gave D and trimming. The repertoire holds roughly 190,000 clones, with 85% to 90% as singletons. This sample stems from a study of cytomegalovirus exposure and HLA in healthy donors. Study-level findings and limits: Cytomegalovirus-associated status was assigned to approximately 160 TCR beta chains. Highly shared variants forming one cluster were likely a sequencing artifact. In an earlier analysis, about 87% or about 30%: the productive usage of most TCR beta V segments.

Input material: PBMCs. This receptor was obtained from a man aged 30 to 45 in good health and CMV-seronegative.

CDR3 sequence (DNA): TGCGCCAGCAGCCAAGTACATCAGGGATCTTCGTACGAGCAGTACTTC. This encodes CASSQVHQGSSYEQYF. V usage is TRBV4-1 and J usage is TRBJ2-7; D might be TRBD1 (5 bases). V lost 1 base, J lost 4 bases, and 17 bases lay in between. This CDR3 is built from 16 residues. From germline, CDR1 is MGHRA and CDR2 YSYEKL.